This T cell receptor beta chain was found in a study of blood T cell repertoires in COVID-19. Study-wide background: Acute-phase and convalescent COVID-19 samples originated in the United States, Italy and Spain. T cells, B-cell-depleted T cells, or PBMCs supplied cDNA or gDNA.

The germline CDR1 and CDR2 sequences are GTSNPN and SVGIG (reference sequence). The CDR3 length is 13 residues. The V and J ends lost 2 bases and 1 base respectively, with 8 bases between them. In the source study's methods: Nucleated cell counts were estimated from reference gene primer amplification. Data came from immunoSEQ multiplex PCR; TCRdb stores just in-frame clones and leaves some out. V and J calls and clone size are copied from that table; D and trimming were computed from the DNA. The data contain under 200,000 clones, approximately 81% of them singletons. Sample: PBMCs or T cells enriched from blood (not recorded which). The sequence came from a woman aged 40 to 50 with acute COVID-19. V gene TRBV30 combines with J gene TRBJ1-1, with no clear D. For the CDR3, the DNA is TGTGCCTGGAGTCAATGGAGGAACACTGAAGCTTTCTTT. Translation: CAWSQWRNTEAFF.